This TCR beta chain was sequenced during a study of T cell responses to AZD1222 COVID-19 vaccine. Some clones are missing from TCRdb's copy, which holds only in-frame ones; the method was immunoSEQ multiplex PCR. This sample has about 180,000 clones, with over 90% found just once. Study-wide findings and caveats: Spike was spanned by vaccine-associated CD4 TCRs, with dominance at 160-218 and 743-854. Clonal diversity was possibly underestimated; the donors were predominantly white British and more often female.

Trimming stripped 3 bases from V and 2 bases from J, with 9 bases between. This CDR3 contains 14 residues. This clone has just one count. Antigen: not known. The sample here was peripheral blood, taken 28 days after the second AZD1222 dose. This sequence originates from an adult who received the AZD1222 COVID-19 vaccine. The J gene is TRBJ1-3, the V gene TRBV5-3; D might be TRBD1 (5 bases). TRBV5-3 is given ORF status, its function remaining uncertain. As DNA, the CDR3 is TGTGCCAGAAGCTGCGACAGAACTGGAAACACCATATATTTT. The encoded protein is CARSCDRTGNTIYF.